This T cell receptor (beta chain) is drawn from a study of PD-L1 blockade in urothelial cancer. Method: immunoSEQ multiplex PCR; TCRdb's copy keeps in-frame clones and lacks some. The sample has roughly 40,000 clones, 75% to 95% seen once. Indicated time point: peripheral blood 6 weeks after treatment start. The CDR3 totals 14 residues. V lost 1 base, J lost 8 bases, and 11 bases lay in between. Germline V gene sequence: CDR1 SGHAT, CDR2 FQNNGV. Sequenced here: PBMCs, sampled around atezolizumab (anti-PD-L1) treatment. The origin of this receptor is a man aged 65 to 85 with urothelial cancer. This sequence joins TRBV11-2 and TRBJ2-2; D gene ambiguous. The CDR3 DNA reads as TGTGCCAGCAGCTTAGGGTGGGCAGCTGGGGAGCTGTTTTTT. Its translation: CASSLGWAAGELFF. Based on the CDR3 plus reference TRBV11-2 and TRBJ2-2, the full variable domain is EAGVAQSPRYKIIEKRQSVAFWCNPISGHATLYWYQQILGQGPKLLIQFQNNGVVDDSQLPKDRFSAERLKGVDSTLKIQPAKLEDSAVYLCASSLGWAAGELFFGEGSRLTVL.